The next 22 T cell receptor beta chains were all read from a single sample in a study of T cells in Graves' hyperthyroidism and ophthalmopathy. Amplification targeted TCR beta CDR3 regions from RNA transcripts. With the HTBI primer set, the TCR CDR3 went through a first round of RT-PCR. TCRdb independently ran MiXCR on the multiplex PCR reads; one entry per CDR3 protein. The table lists about 510,000 distinct CDR3 sequences, around 15% of them singletons. The specimen was blood. Source of these receptors: a woman aged 40 to 55 with Graves' hyperthyroidism.

The chain is built from TRBV12-3 or TRBV12-4 and TRBJ2-7, with a tentative D call TRBD1 (6 bases). This CDR3 has 14 residues. V was pared by 5 bases and J by 1 base, with 12 bases between. CDR3 sequence reads: CASSAQGRSYEQYF. CDR3 in DNA: TGTGCCAGCAGTGCACAGGGAAGGTCCTACGAGCAGTACTTC.

This clonotype turned up a few times. This chain links TRBV6-1 with TRBJ1-6; D possibly corresponds to TRBD1 (5 bases). CDR1 and CDR2 from the germline V gene are MNHNS and SASEGT. Trimming took off 8 bases at V and 10 bases at J, with 18 bases between the two ends. The CDR3 consists of 14 residues. The CDR3 DNA follows: TGTGCCAGCGGCTATACAGGAGCTAGCTCACCCCTCCACTTT. Residues: CASGYTGASSPLHF.

CDR3 in DNA: TGCGCCAGCAGCCAAGAACCTCAGGGACGTTATAGCAATCAGCCCCAGCATTTT. Protein sequence: CASSQEPQGRYSNQPQHF. V is TRBV4-1 and J is TRBJ1-5; a weak D match, TRBD1 (5 bases). The CDR3 extends over 18 amino acids. The V gene lost 0 bases and the J gene lost 0 bases, with 15 bases spanning the gap. The germline CDR1 and CDR2 sequences are MGHRA and YSYEKL.

This clonotype was recorded many times. The chain combines TRBV6-1 with TRBJ2-1; unclear D gene. The length of the CDR3 is 17 residues. V dropped 0 bases and J dropped 0 bases, with 12 bases sitting between them. The germline CDR1 and CDR2 sequences are MNHNS and SASEGT. The CDR3 loop is CASSEALWSSSYNEQFF. The CDR3 DNA reads as TGTGCCAGCAGTGAAGCGCTTTGGTCCAGCTCCTACAATGAGCAGTTCTTC.

This clonotype was recorded only once. This sequence joins TRBV19 and TRBJ1-1; D remains ambiguous. The V gene's germline CDR1 is LNHDA and CDR2 SQIVND (reference sequence). The CDR3 totals 13 residues. Trimming took off 5 bases at V and 0 bases at J, with 7 bases between the two ends. CDR3 protein: CASSHLVNTEAFF. The DNA for the CDR3 is TGTGCCAGTAGTCACCTGGTGAACACTGAAGCTTTCTTT.

This clonotype was recorded at least ten times. The CDR3 protein is CASSQRPETEAFF. CDR3 in DNA: TGTGCCAGCAGCCAGAGACCGGAAACTGAAGCTTTCTTT. This sequence joins TRBV7-2 and TRBJ1-1; D remains unclear. CDR3 length: 13 amino acids. With 5 bases removed from V and 5 bases from J, the gap between germline ends came to 12 bases. CDR1 and CDR2 (germline): SGHTA, FQGNSA.

This clonotype was seen many times. The rearrangement joins TRBV28 to TRBJ2-5; no reliable D call. CDR3 length: 13 amino acids. The germline V gene encodes CDR1 MDHEN and CDR2 SYDVKM. V was trimmed by 3 bases and J by 5 bases, leaving 10 bases between them. DNA of the CDR3: TGTGCCAGCAGTTTTGGTTTCGGTGAGACCCAGTACTTC. It translates to CASSFGFGETQYF.

This clonotype was detected a few times. This chain connects TRBV28 to TRBJ2-1; TRBD2 aligns across 8 bases. Losses at the gene ends were 4 bases for V and 5 bases for J; bases not matched to a gene: 10. Looked up from germline, CDR1 is MDHEN and CDR2 is SYDVKM. CDR3 size: 16 residues. CDR3 DNA: TGTGCCAGCAGTTCCCTCGGCGGGAGGATAGACAATGAGCAGTTCTTC. It codes for CASSSLGGRIDNEQFF.

This clonotype was seen at least ten times. This rearrangement joins TRBV11-3 to TRBJ2-1; D not certain. The CDR3 extends over 15 amino acids. The germline CDR1 and CDR2 sequences are SGHNT and YENEEA. Trimming cost V 1 base and J 8 bases, with 15 bases left between them. The CDR3 loop is CASSLGLGIRDEQFF. For the CDR3, the DNA is TGTGCCAGCAGCTTAGGCCTAGGTATTAGGGATGAGCAGTTCTTC.

The V gene is TRBV6-2 or TRBV6-3, the J gene TRBJ2-1, with D tentatively TRBD2 (6 bases). The CDR3 length is 13 residues. Germline V gene data show CDR1 as MNHEY and CDR2 as SVGEGT. Trimming stripped 3 bases from V and 6 bases from J, with 9 bases between. CDR3 loop: CASSYGGSNEQFF. CDR3 coding DNA: TGTGCCAGCAGTTATGGGGGGAGCAATGAGCAGTTCTTC.

Concerning this clonotype: A much larger clone lies a single base off, so this may be a read error. This sequence joins TRBV7-3 and TRBJ2-3, with D perhaps TRBD2 (6 bases). V lost 1 base, J lost 4 bases, and 12 bases lay in between. This CDR3 contains 15 residues. Germline V gene data show CDR1 as SGHTA and CDR2 as FQGTGA. CDR3 nucleotide sequence: TGTGCCAGCAGCTTAAAGGGAGGCTTCGCAGATACGCAGTATTTT. This codes for CASSLKGGFADTQYF. Complete variable domain (other parts from reference TRBV7-3 and TRBJ2-3): GAGVSQTPSNKVTEKGKYVELRCDPISGHTALYWYRQSLGQGPEFLIYFQGTGAADDSGLPNDRFFAVRPEGSVSTLKIQRTERGDSAVYLCASSLKGGFADTQYFGPGTRLTVL.

This clonotype was seen a few times. V gene TRBV4-1 combines with J gene TRBJ2-7; either TRBD1 or TRBD2 may supply D (5 bases each). Trimming removed 6 bases at V and 2 bases at J, with 20 bases between. This CDR3 region has 16 residues. Germline V lookup: CDR1 MGHRA, CDR2 YSYEKL. The CDR3 loop is CASRLRDVSETYEQYF. CDR3 bases: TGCGCCAGCAGACTCCGGGACGTCTCGGAGACCTACGAGCAGTACTTC.

Many counts were recorded for this clonotype. V usage is TRBV30 and J usage is TRBJ2-1; D is unresolved. Trimming took off 2 bases at V and 9 bases at J, with 20 bases between the two ends. Per the germline V gene, CDR1 is GTSNPN and CDR2 is SVGIG (reference sequence). The CDR3 runs to 15 residues. As DNA, the CDR3 is TGTGCCTGGAGTAATCCGGGCCGAGTGTCGGCTGAGCAGTTCTTC. It encodes CAWSNPGRVSAEQFF.

This clonotype was seen a few times. This chain connects TRBV3-1 to TRBJ2-7, with 8 positions matching TRBD2. Trimming took 3 bases from V and 6 from J; bases not matched to a gene: 10. CDR1 LGHDT and CDR2 YNNKEL come from the germline V gene (reference sequence). The length of the CDR3 is 15 residues. CDR3 sequence: CASSQAGAGVFEQYF. Here the CDR3 DNA reads TGTGCCAGCAGCCAGGCTGGAGCGGGAGTTTTCGAGCAGTACTTC.

This clonotype was detected a few times. V gene TRBV12-3 or TRBV12-4 combines with J gene TRBJ2-7, with D perhaps TRBD1 or TRBD2 (5 bases each). V lost 8 bases and J lost 5, with 13 bases in between. This CDR3 is 12 amino acids long. The CDR3 region has the DNA TGTGCCAGCTCGATTGGGGGTAACGAGCAGTACTTC. Translation gives CASSIGGNEQYF.

This clonotype was recorded many times. V and J are TRBV6-2 or TRBV6-3 and TRBJ2-1, with TRBD1 matching over 7 bases. The CDR3 consists of 13 residues. V gave up 8 bases and J gave up 5 bases; unmatched junction bases: 6. CDR1 MNHEY and CDR2 SVGEGT come from the germline V gene. The CDR3 DNA follows: TGTGCCAGCGCCGTGACAGGGAACAATGAGCAGTTCTTC. Protein product: CASAVTGNNEQFF.

Only a few counts were recorded for this clonotype. J is TRBJ2-7 and V is TRBV7-2; 12 nucleotides line up with TRBD2. V was clipped by 5 bases and J by 5 bases; unmatched bases: 7. CDR1 is SGHTA and CDR2 is FQGNSA in the germline V gene. The CDR3 loop spans 15 amino acids. The CDR3 sequence is CASSPRLAGADEQYF. Here the CDR3 DNA reads TGTGCCAGCAGCCCCCGACTAGCGGGAGCGGACGAGCAGTACTTC. The entire variable domain, with the rest obtained from reference TRBV7-2 and TRBJ2-7, is as follows: GAGVSQSPSNKVTEKGKDVELRCDPISGHTALYWYRQSLGQGLEFLIYFQGNSAPDKSGLPSDRFSAERTGGSVSTLTIQRTQQEDSAVYLCASSPRLAGADEQYFGPGTRLTVT.

The V call is TRBV12-3 or TRBV12-4, the J call TRBJ2-5, with 10 bases aligning to TRBD1. The V gene end was trimmed by 3 bases and the J gene end by 5 bases; junction bases not matched to a gene: 9. CDR3 size: 16 residues. CDR3 bases: TGTGCCAGCAGTTTTAGTCTGGGACAGGGGTGGGAGACCCAGTACTTC. This encodes CASSFSLGQGWETQYF.

In its sample, this clonotype was seen many times. The chain recombines TRBV30 with TRBJ2-7, with TRBD1 matching 9 bases. CDR3 length: 13 amino acids. The germline V gene has CDR1 GTSNPN and CDR2 SVGIG (reference sequence). Germline trimming cut 3 bases from V and 1 base from J; bases unmatched to any gene: 1. For the CDR3, the DNA is TGTGCCTGGAGGGGGACAGGGTCCTACGAGCAGTACTTC. Translated, it gives CAWRGTGSYEQYF.

The V call is TRBV6-4, the J call TRBJ2-7, with D possibly called TRBD1 or TRBD2 (5 bases each). Germline V gene sequence: CDR1 MRHNA, CDR2 SNTAGT. The CDR3 has 16 amino acids. Deletions cut 10 bases from V and 2 bases from J, with 24 bases between. CDR3 in DNA: TGTGCCACCCTTCCCCCTACCGGGACGTCGCCCTACGAGCAGTACTTC. This sequence encodes CATLPPTGTSPYEQYF.

V gene TRBV29-1 combines with J gene TRBJ2-1, with TRBD1 matching over 9 bases. CDR1 is SQVTM, CDR2 ANQGSEA, per germline. J lost 12 bases, V lost 7 bases, and 19 bases had no gene match. The CDR3 totals 15 residues. CDR3 in DNA: TGCAGCGCCACAGGGGGCGTACCCCCCACAAAAGGGCAGTTCTTC. This encodes CSATGGVPPTKGQFF.

This clonotype was found many times. This chain connects TRBV5-1 to TRBJ2-3, with 8 bases fitting TRBD2. Per germline, CDR1 SGHRS and CDR2 YFSETQ. CDR3 length: 16 residues. J gave up 3 bases and V 7 bases, and 13 bases lay outside the gene matches. The chain's CDR3 is CASSALRAGGTDTQYF. The CDR3 DNA sequence: TGCGCCAGCTCGGCCTTACGGGCGGGAGGAACAGATACGCAGTATTTT.